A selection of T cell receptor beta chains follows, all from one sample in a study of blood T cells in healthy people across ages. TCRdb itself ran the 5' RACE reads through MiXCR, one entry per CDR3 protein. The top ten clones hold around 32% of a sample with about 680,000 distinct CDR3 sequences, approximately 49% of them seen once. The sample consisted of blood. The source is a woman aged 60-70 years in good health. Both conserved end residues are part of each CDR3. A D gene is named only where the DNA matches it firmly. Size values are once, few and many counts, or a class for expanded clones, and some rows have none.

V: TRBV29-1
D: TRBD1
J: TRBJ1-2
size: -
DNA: TGCAGCGTTCCCGACATTAAGGACAGGGGGACTGGCTACACCTTC
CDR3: CSVPDIKDRGTGYTF

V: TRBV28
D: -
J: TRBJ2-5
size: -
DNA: TGTGCCAGCAGTTTCCGGGGTATTGAGACCCAGTACTTC
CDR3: CASSFRGIETQYF

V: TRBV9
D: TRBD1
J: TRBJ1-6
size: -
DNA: TGTGCCAGCAGCGTCTCGGGACAGGGGGCATGGAATTCACCCCTCCACTTT
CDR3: CASSVSGQGAWNSPLHF

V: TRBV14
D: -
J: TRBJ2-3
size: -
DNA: TGTGCCAGCAGCCAAGTCCTCAGGGCCTCGTTCACAGATACGCAGTATTTT
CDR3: CASSQVLRASFTDTQYF

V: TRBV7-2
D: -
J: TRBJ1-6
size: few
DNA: TGTGCCAGCAGAAGTCGCGGACAGACAAATTCACCCCTCCACTTT
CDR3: CASRSRGQTNSPLHF

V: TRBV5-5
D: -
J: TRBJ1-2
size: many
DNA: TGTGCCAGCAGCTTGGAAGGCAGAGGAAGGGGCTACACCTTC
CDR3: CASSLEGRGRGYTF

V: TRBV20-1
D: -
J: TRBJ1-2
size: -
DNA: TGCAGTGCGTTACAGGGAACGGGAAAGAATGGCTACACCTTC
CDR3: CSALQGTGKNGYTF

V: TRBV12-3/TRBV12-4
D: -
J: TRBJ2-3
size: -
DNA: TGTGCCAGCAGTGTAGGCGACAGTTCAGATACGCAGTATTTT
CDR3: CASSVGDSSDTQYF

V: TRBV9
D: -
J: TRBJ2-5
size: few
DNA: TGTGCCAGCATCGTAGACCAAGAGACCCAGTACTTC
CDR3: CASIVDQETQYF

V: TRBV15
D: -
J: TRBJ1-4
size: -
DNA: TGTGCCACCAGCTCCGGAGGACCGGGTGAAAAACTGTTTTTT
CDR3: CATSSGGPGEKLFF

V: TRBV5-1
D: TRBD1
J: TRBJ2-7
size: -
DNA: TGCGCCAGCAGAGGACAGGACTCCTACGAGCAGTACTTC
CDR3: CASRGQDSYEQYF

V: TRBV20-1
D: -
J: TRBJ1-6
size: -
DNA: TGCAGTGGGGGCCAAAGTTCACCCCTCCACTTT
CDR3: CSGGQSSPLHF

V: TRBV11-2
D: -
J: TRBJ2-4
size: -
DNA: TGTGCCAGCAGCTTATGGCAGGCCGAGCGGTACTTC
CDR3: CASSLWQAERYF

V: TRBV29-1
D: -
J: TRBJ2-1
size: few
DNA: TGCAGCGTTGTGCTTCGGACTGAGAAATACAATGAGCAGTTCTTC
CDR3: CSVVLRTEKYNEQFF

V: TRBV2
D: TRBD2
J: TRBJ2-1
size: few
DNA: TGTGCCAGCACTGGACTAGCGGCCATCTCCTACAATGAGCAGTTCTTC
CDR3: CASTGLAAISYNEQFF

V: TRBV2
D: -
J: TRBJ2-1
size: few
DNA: TGTGCCAGCAGTGGGAGACAGTACTCCTACAATGAGCAGTTCTTC
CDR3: CASSGRQYSYNEQFF

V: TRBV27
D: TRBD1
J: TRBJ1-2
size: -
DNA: TGTGCCAGCAGTGACACAGGGGGATATGGCTACACCTTC
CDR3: CASSDTGGYGYTF

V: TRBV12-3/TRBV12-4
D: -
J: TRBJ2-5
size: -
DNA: TGTGCCAGCAGTAAAGACAGTCAAGAGACCCAGTACTTC
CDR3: CASSKDSQETQYF

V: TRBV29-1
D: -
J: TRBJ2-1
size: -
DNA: TGCAGCGTTGAGTACACTATGGACAATGAGCAGTTCTTC
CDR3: CSVEYTMDNEQFF

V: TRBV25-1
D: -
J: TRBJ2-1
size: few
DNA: TGTGCCAGCAGTGCCACGTCTGAGCAGTTCTTC
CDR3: CASSATSEQFF

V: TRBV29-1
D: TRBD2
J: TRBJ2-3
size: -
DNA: TGCAGCGTTGCCCTAGCGGGAGCTCCCACAGATACGCAGTATTTT
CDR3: CSVALAGAPTDTQYF

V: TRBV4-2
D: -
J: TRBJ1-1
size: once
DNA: TGTGCCAGCAGCCAAGATCTGGGGGCGGGCACTGAAGCTTTCTTT
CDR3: CASSQDLGAGTEAFF

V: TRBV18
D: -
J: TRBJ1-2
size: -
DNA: TGTGCCAGCTCACCACAGGCAGACCCTAACTATGGCTACACCTTC
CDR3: CASSPQADPNYGYTF

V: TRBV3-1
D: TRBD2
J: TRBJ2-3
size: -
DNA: TGTGCCAGCAGCCCCACGACGGGGGGGCCCCATACGCAGTATTTT
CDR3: CASSPTTGGPHTQYF

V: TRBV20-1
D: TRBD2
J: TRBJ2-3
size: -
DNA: TGCAGTGCTAGTGGAGGACTAGCGGGAGGTCGGGCAGATACGCAGTATTTT
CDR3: CSASGGLAGGRADTQYF

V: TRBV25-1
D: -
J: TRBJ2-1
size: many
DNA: TGTGCCAGCAGTGATAGCCGCAGAAGCTCCTACAATGAGCAGTTCTTC
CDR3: CASSDSRRSSYNEQFF

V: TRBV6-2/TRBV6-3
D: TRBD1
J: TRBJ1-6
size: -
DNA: TGTGCCAGCAGTTCGACCGACAGGGATAATTCACCCCTCCACTTT
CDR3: CASSSTDRDNSPLHF

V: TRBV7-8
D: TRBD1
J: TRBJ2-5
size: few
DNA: TGTGCCAGCAGCCCAGGGGACAGGGCAGAGACCCAGTACTTC
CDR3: CASSPGDRAETQYF

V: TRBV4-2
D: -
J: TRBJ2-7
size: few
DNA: TGTGCCAGCAGCCAAGAGCTCGGGGGAAGTGGCTACGAGCAGTACTTC
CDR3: CASSQELGGSGYEQYF

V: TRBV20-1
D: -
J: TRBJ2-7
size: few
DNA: TGCAGTGCTAGAGGACCGGGACCGAGCTCCTACGAGCAGTACTTC
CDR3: CSARGPGPSSYEQYF

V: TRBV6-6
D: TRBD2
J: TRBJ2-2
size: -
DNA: TGTGCCAGCAGCCTTCGGACTAGCGGTGGCGGGGAGCTGTTTTTT
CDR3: CASSLRTSGGGELFF

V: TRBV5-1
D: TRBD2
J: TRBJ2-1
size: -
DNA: TGCGCCAGCAGCGTTTACAGGGAGACTAGCGGCCGATCCTACAATGAGCAGTTCTTC
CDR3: CASSVYRETSGRSYNEQFF

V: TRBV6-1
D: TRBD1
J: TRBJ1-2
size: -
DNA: TGTGCCAGCGGTCGCGTTCAGGGGGAAGGCTACACCTTC
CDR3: CASGRVQGEGYTF

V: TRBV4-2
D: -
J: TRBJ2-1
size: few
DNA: TGTGCCAGCAGCCAGGATGGCGGAACCTACAATGAGCAGTTCTTC
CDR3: CASSQDGGTYNEQFF

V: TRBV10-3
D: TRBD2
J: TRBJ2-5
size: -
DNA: TGTGCCATCAGTTACAGCGGGAGATCGGAGACCCAGTACTTC
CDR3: CAISYSGRSETQYF

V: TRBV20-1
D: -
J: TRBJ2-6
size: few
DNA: TGCAGTGCTATGGGCTCTGGGGCCAACGTCCTGACTTTC
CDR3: CSAMGSGANVLTF

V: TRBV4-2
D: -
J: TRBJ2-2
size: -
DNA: TGTGCCAGCAGCCAAGTTTCCACCGGGGAGCTGTTTTTT
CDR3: CASSQVSTGELFF

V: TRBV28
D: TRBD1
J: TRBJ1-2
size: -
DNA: TGTGCCAGCAGTACAGGGGGCGGCTATGGCTACACCTTC
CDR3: CASSTGGGYGYTF

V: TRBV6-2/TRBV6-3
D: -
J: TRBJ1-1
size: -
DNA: TGTGCCAGCAGTTCACGGGGGCGCACTGAAGCTTTCTTT
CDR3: CASSSRGRTEAFF

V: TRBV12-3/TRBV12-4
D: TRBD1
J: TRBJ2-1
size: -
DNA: TGTGCCAGCAGTTTTCATGACAGGGCGTTGGGGCAGTTCTTC
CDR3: CASSFHDRALGQFF

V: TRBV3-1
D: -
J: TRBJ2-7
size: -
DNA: TGTGCCAGCAGCCTAACGGCGACGGATTACGAGCAGTACTTC
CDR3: CASSLTATDYEQYF

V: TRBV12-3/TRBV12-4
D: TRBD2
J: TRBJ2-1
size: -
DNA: TGTGCCAGCAGTTTGACTAGCGGGGCACACAATGAGCAGTTCTTC
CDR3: CASSLTSGAHNEQFF

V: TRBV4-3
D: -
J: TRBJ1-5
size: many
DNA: TGCGCCAGCAGCCAAGATACCAGGGCTGGCAATCAGCCCCAGCATTTT
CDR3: CASSQDTRAGNQPQHF

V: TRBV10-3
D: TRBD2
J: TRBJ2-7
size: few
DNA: TGTGCCATCAGTGAGGTCGCGGGAGGAGCGGGAGAGCAGTACTTC
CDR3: CAISEVAGGAGEQYF

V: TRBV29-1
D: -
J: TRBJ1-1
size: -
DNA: TGCAGCGTTAGGGTTGAGGCAGGTGAAGCTTTCTTT
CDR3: CSVRVEAGEAFF

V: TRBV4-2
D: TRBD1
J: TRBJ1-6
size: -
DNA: TGTGCCAGCAGCCGGGGGCAGGGGGACAATTCACCCCTCCACTTT
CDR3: CASSRGQGDNSPLHF

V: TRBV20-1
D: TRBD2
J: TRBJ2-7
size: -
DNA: TGCAGTGCTAACAGCGGGACCTCCTACGAGCAGTACTTC
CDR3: CSANSGTSYEQYF

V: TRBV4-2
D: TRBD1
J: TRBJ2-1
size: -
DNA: TGTGCCAGCAGCCAAGATCAAACGGGACAGGGAATCAATGAGCGGTACTTC
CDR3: CASSQDQTGQGINERYF

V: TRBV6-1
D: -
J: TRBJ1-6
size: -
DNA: TGTGCCAGCAGCAGACGCCAACCTACGGACAGCTATAATTCACCCCTCCACTTT
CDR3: CASSRRQPTDSYNSPLHF

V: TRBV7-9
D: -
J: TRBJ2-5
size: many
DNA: TGTGCCAGCAGCTTAACAGGGCTGCGAGGGGAGACCCAGTACTTC
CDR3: CASSLTGLRGETQYF

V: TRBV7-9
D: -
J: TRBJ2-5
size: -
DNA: TGTGCCAGCAGCCCTGATAGTCTTGGGACTCAAGAGACCCAGTACTTC
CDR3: CASSPDSLGTQETQYF

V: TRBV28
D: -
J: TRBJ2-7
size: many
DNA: TGTGCCAGCAGTCTAGAGACCCACGAGCAGTACTTC
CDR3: CASSLETHEQYF

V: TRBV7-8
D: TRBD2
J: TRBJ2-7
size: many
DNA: TGTGCCAGCAGCTCGGAAGCGGGACCATCCTACGAGCAGTACTTC
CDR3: CASSSEAGPSYEQYF

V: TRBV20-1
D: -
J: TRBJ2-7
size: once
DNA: TGCAGTGCTAGAGACCGGGACGGGGCCAACTACGAGCAGTACTTC
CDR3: CSARDRDGANYEQYF

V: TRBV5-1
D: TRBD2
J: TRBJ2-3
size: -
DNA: TGCGCCAGCAGAGGACTAGCGGGCCACAGTAGCACAGATACGCAGTATTTT
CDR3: CASRGLAGHSSTDTQYF